This T cell receptor beta chain was documented in a study of regulatory T cells in long-lasting Graves disease. Study conclusions and caveats: It was in persistent disease that TRBV28, TRBJ1-2 and TRBJ2-5 were favored.

Time point: newly diagnosed GD, antithyroid drugs for less than 3 months. RNA isolated from PBMCs was used to make the TCR library. It was American Thyroid Association guidelines that determined Graves' disease diagnosis. With iRepertoire HTBI primers and Arm-PCR of CDR3 regions, TCR beta libraries were built. TCRdb reprocessed the multiplex PCR reads via MiXCR and lists one record per CDR3 protein. The repertoire holds roughly 500,000 distinct CDR3 sequences, with about 13% as singletons. In regard to this clonotype: Its antigen is as yet unknown.

CDR1 is SGHKS and CDR2 is YYEKEE in the germline V gene (reference sequence). V was pared by 0 bases and J by 2 bases, with 15 bases between. The CDR3 totals 16 residues. This sample was shared with a second study, whose subject was T cells in Graves' hyperthyroidism and ophthalmopathy. From that study: Participants, patients aged 18 to 65, had newly diagnosed hyperthyroidism with a duration under 2 months. With the HTBI primer set, the TCR CDR3 went through a first round of RT-PCR.

The TCR sequence derives from a man aged 25 to 40 with Graves disease. The chain uses TRBV5-5 and TRBJ2-7; the D is unclear. Sequencing was performed on peripheral blood mononuclear cells (PBMCs), taken at new diagnosis, from a patient treated with antithyroid drugs. CDR3 in DNA: TGTGCCAGCAGCTTGGGTTTCCAGGACGGCACCTACGAGCAGTACTTC. It encodes CASSLGFQDGTYEQYF.